This T cell receptor beta chain was retrieved from a study of glioma-infiltrating T cells. Ten or more counts support this clonotype. TCR alpha and beta CDR3 regions were amplified from RNA using iRepertoire nested multiplex PCR. For one-step reverse transcription and amplification, 100-400 ng of tissue mRNA or PBMC total RNA was used. TCRdb re-analysed the multiplex PCR reads in MiXCR, keeping a single row per CDR3 protein. The sample lists under 200,000 distinct CDR3 sequences, approximately 40% seen once, with roughly 5.2% in the top ten. CDR1 and CDR2 (germline): MDHEN, SYDVKM. The CDR3 runs to 13 residues. Trimming removed 5 bases from V and 8 bases from J, with 15 bases in between.

The sample comprised glioma tissue, nonneoplastic brain tissue, or PBMCs (not recorded which). This TCR was sampled from a human donor with low-grade glioma or glioblastoma, undergoing nonglioma brain surgery, or in good health (not recorded which). This rearrangement joins TRBV28 to TRBJ1-2; TRBD1 is a possible D gene (6 bases). DNA of the CDR3: TGTGCCAGCAGTGGGAACAACAGGGACGGCTACACCTTC. The encoded protein is CASSGNNRDGYTF.